What follows are 30 T cell receptor beta chains derived from one specimen sequenced in a study of blood T cell repertoires in COVID-19. This table comes from immunoSEQ multiplex PCR, and its TCRdb copy is limited to in-frame clones, with some not included. The sample records roughly 420,000 clones, approximately 87% being singletons. The sample taken for sequencing was PBMCs or T cells enriched from blood (not recorded which). The receptor source for this set is a woman in her twenties or thirties with acute COVID-19.

This chain connects TRBV9 to TRBJ2-7; the D gene is possibly TRBD1 (6 bases). Trimming took 3 bases from V and 0 from J, leaving 19 bases between them. Germline-derived CDR1 and CDR2 are SGDLS and YYNGEE. This CDR3 has 17 amino acids. The CDR3 bases are TGTGCCAGCAGCGCAGGGGCAGGGATCCCAAGCTCCTACGAGCAGTACTTC. This gives the protein CASSAGAGIPSSYEQYF.

This chain connects TRBV15 to TRBJ1-5; D may be TRBD1 (5 bases). Germline CDR1 and CDR2: LNHNV and YYDKDF (reference sequence). V was cut by 4 bases and J by 7 bases, with 14 bases left in between. CDR3 size: 14 residues. The CDR3 DNA is TGTGCCACCAGCACAACAAGGGGCGGACAGCCCCAGCATTTT. This codes for CATSTTRGGQPQHF. Filled out from reference TRBV15 and TRBJ1-5, the complete variable domain reads DAMVIQNPRYQVTQFGKPVTLSCSQTLNHNVMYWYQQKSSQAPKLLFHYYDKDFNNEADTPDNFQSRRPNTSFCFLDIRSPGLGDTAMYLCATSTTRGGQPQHFGDGTRLSIL.

The chain carries TRBV6-4 and TRBJ1-1, with D tentatively TRBD1 (6 bases). Germline lookup yields CDR1 MRHNA and CDR2 SNTAGT. The CDR3 runs 16 residues. With 3 bases removed from V and 4 bases from J, the gap between germline ends came to 18 bases. The DNA of the CDR3 is TGTGCCAGCAGTGAGTTCGCCAGGGGTCTAATCACTGAAGCTTTCTTT. The encoded protein is CASSEFARGLITEAFF.

This clone was observed a single time. The chain uses TRBV6-5 and TRBJ1-1, with 7 bases fitting TRBD1. CDR1 is MNHEY and CDR2 is SVGAGI in the germline V gene. The CDR3 loop spans 15 amino acids. V trimming: 4 bases; J trimming: 0 bases; junction bases outside the gene matches: 5. The CDR3, as DNA: TGTGCCAGCAGTTGGCAGCAGGGGGTGAACACTGAAGCTTTCTTT. Its protein is CASSWQQGVNTEAFF.

This clone is a singleton in its sample. The chain is built from TRBV30 and TRBJ1-1, with 8 bases identical to TRBD1. The CDR3 contains 13 residues. Per the germline V gene, CDR1 is GTSNPN and CDR2 is SVGIG (reference sequence). Trimming cost V 4 bases and J 4 bases; bases outside gene matches: 5. For the CDR3, the DNA is TGTGCCTGGATGAACAGGGGGGGCACTGAAGCTTTCTTT. Its translation: CAWMNRGGTEAFF.

The chain carries TRBV24-1 and TRBJ2-3, with TRBD2 matching 9 bases. The length of the CDR3 is 15 residues. Germline lookup yields CDR1 KGHDR and CDR2 SFDVKD. The trim removed 4 bases at V and 5 bases at J, leaving 6 bases unmatched. The CDR3 bases are TGTGCCACCAGTGAGGCGGGGGGGCCCAGAGATACGCAGTATTTT. It translates to CATSEAGGPRDTQYF.

This clone was seen a handful of times. The rearrangement links TRBV6-2 or TRBV6-3 to TRBJ1-2; 9 bases match TRBD1. The CDR3 length is 15 residues. Losses at the gene ends were 6 bases for V and 8 bases for J; bases not matched to a gene: 13. The germline CDR1 and CDR2 sequences are MNHEY and SVGEGT. The CDR3 DNA follows: TGTGCCAGCAGCCGCGTGGACAGGGGTATGTCAGGCTACACCTTC. Protein: CASSRVDRGMSGYTF.

The chain carries TRBV4-2 and TRBJ1-2; D may be TRBD1 (6 bases). CDR3 size: 15 residues. Deletions cut 1 base from V and 6 bases from J, with 15 bases between. Germline CDR1 LGHNA, CDR2 YNFKEQ. The CDR3 is CASSQGAGASDGYTF. The CDR3, as DNA: TGTGCCAGCAGCCAAGGCGCAGGGGCTTCTGATGGCTACACCTTC.

The rearrangement links TRBV3-1 (or the pseudogene TRBV3-2) to TRBJ2-3; D is perhaps TRBD1 (5 bases). CDR1 and CDR2 from the germline V gene are LGHDT and YNNKEL (reference sequence). This CDR3 is built from 13 residues. V was cut by 3 bases and J by 2 bases, with 6 bases left in between. For the CDR3, the DNA is TGTGCCAGCAGCCAGGACAACACAGATACGCAGTATTTT. This translates into CASSQDNTDTQYF.

The chain couples TRBV9 to TRBJ1-1, with 7 bases lining up with TRBD1. The CDR3 consists of 14 residues. Germline lookup yields CDR1 SGDLS and CDR2 YYNGEE. J lost 3 bases, V lost 4 bases, and 6 bases had no gene match. The CDR3 nucleotides read TGTGCCAGCAGCTCAGAGGGACAGCACACTGAAGCTTTCTTT. Protein sequence: CASSSEGQHTEAFF.

The chain combines TRBV7-8 with TRBJ1-1; maybe TRBD1 (6 bases). V dropped 3 bases and J dropped 10 bases, with 15 bases sitting between them. The germline V gene has CDR1 SGHVS and CDR2 FQNEAQ. CDR3 length equals 13 residues. In DNA, the CDR3 is TGTGCCAGCAGCTTGGCGCGGGGGCAGGGAGCTTTCTTT. Its protein product is CASSLARGQGAFF.

This clone showed up just once. The chain has TRBV3-1 (or the pseudogene TRBV3-2) and TRBJ1-4, with TRBD1 matching over 8 bases. The CDR3 is 15 residues long. Per the germline V gene, CDR1 is LGHDT and CDR2 is YNNKEL (reference sequence). V was clipped by 4 bases and J by 7 bases; unmatched bases: 8. As DNA, the CDR3 is TGTGCCAGCAGCCTTAGGACAGGGAGGACTGAAAAACTGTTTTTT. It yields the protein CASSLRTGRTEKLFF.

This chain joins TRBV11-2 and TRBJ1-2, with a weak D call TRBD1 (5 bases). Germline V lookup: CDR1 SGHAT, CDR2 FQNNGV. The ends were cut back, 5 bases at V and 1 base at J, with 11 bases in the middle. This CDR3 spans 14 amino acids. This CDR3 is CASSGTEVNYGYTF. In DNA, the CDR3 is TGTGCCAGCAGCGGGACTGAGGTTAACTATGGCTACACCTTC.

This clone is a singleton in its sample. The rearrangement uses TRBV30 and TRBJ2-5; 8 nucleotides line up with TRBD2. Germline V lookup: CDR1 GTSNPN, CDR2 SVGIG (reference sequence). With V trimmed by 0 bases and J by 2 bases, 11 bases remained unmatched. The CDR3 totals 17 residues. The CDR3 loop reads CAWSVKFAGGLQETQYF. The CDR3 nucleotides read TGTGCCTGGAGTGTAAAGTTCGCGGGGGGATTGCAAGAGACCCAGTACTTC.

The V gene is TRBV10-1, the J gene TRBJ1-2; D uncertain. Per the germline V gene, CDR1 is WNHNN and CDR2 is SYGVQD (reference sequence). This CDR3 has 12 amino acids. The V gene lost 3 bases and the J gene lost 4 bases, with 6 bases spanning the gap. The DNA of the CDR3 is TGCGCCAGCAGTGACACTTCCTATGGCTACACCTTC. Protein: CASSDTSYGYTF.

The chain recombines TRBV5-1 with TRBJ1-1, with a weak D call TRBD1 (5 bases). The V gene's germline CDR1 is SGHRS and CDR2 YFSETQ. Deletions cut 3 bases from V and 1 base from J, with 13 bases between. The CDR3 extends over 15 amino acids. CDR3 DNA: TGCGCCAGCAGCTCCAGTGGGCAGGGGAACACTGAAGCTTTCTTT. Protein product: CASSSSGQGNTEAFF.

The CDR3 loop is CASSQDLAGAYNEQFF. The CDR3 region has the DNA TGTGCCAGCAGCCAAGACCTAGCGGGGGCCTACAATGAGCAGTTCTTC. The chain joins TRBV3-1 (or the pseudogene TRBV3-2) to TRBJ2-1, with 10 nucleotides matching TRBD2. V lost 0 bases, J lost 2 bases, and 1 base stayed unmatched. Germline assignment: CDR1 LGHDT and CDR2 YNNKEL (reference sequence). There are 16 residues in the CDR3.

This clone was seen once. CDR3 amino acids: CASSWLAKNIQYF. The CDR3 coding sequence is TGTGCCAGTAGTTGGCTAGCCAAAAACATTCAGTACTTC. This chain uses TRBV19 with TRBJ2-4; no clear D gene. Germline V gives CDR1 LNHDA, CDR2 SQIVND (reference sequence). Trimming took 5 bases from V and 0 from J, leaving 5 bases between them. This CDR3 spans 13 amino acids.

This chain joins TRBV19 and TRBJ2-3; D possibly corresponds to TRBD2 (5 bases). V was cut by 6 bases and J by 0 bases, with 10 bases left in between. The CDR3 has 14 residues. The V gene's germline CDR1 is LNHDA and CDR2 SQIVND (reference sequence). The CDR3 DNA reads TGTGCCAGTAGGGGAGAGGGTAGCACAGATACGCAGTATTTT. Amino acids: CASRGEGSTDTQYF.

The chain recombines TRBV6-5 with TRBJ1-2; TRBD1 might be the D (6 bases). V was pared by 6 bases and J by 3 bases, with 11 bases between. Germline-derived CDR1 and CDR2 are MNHEY and SVGAGI. There are 13 residues in the CDR3. As DNA, the CDR3 is TGTGCCAGCAGGCAGGGGATTTACTATGGCTACACCTTC. Protein: CASRQGIYYGYTF.

The chain links TRBV7-3 to TRBJ1-3; no definite D call. Trimming stripped 1 base from V and 4 bases from J, with 5 bases between. Germline V gene data show CDR1 as SGHTA and CDR2 as FQGTGA. The CDR3 consists of 13 residues. The CDR3 loop reads CASSLIPGNTIYF. In DNA form, the CDR3 reads TGTGCCAGCAGCTTAATTCCGGGAAACACCATATATTTT.

The chain has TRBV4-3 and TRBJ2-2; 9 bases align to TRBD2. V was clipped by 0 bases and J by 4 bases; unmatched bases: 3. This CDR3 region has 16 residues. Per the germline V gene, CDR1 is LGHNA and CDR2 is YSLEER. The CDR3 loop is CASSQEPAGGTGELFF. The CDR3 DNA reads as TGCGCCAGCAGCCAAGAACCAGCGGGGGGCACCGGGGAGCTGTTTTTT.

This chain joins TRBV6-5 and TRBJ2-1; 10 bases line up with TRBD1. Trimming removed 6 bases from V and 2 bases from J; junction bases left unmatched: 4. Germline assignment: CDR1 MNHEY and CDR2 SVGAGI. The CDR3 has 15 residues. CDR3: CASSPTGGAYNEQFF. The CDR3 DNA sequence: TGTGCCAGCAGCCCGACAGGGGGCGCCTACAATGAGCAGTTCTTC.

V gene TRBV7-9 combines with J gene TRBJ2-3, with 8 bases that match TRBD1. CDR1 is SEHNR, CDR2 FQNEAQ, per germline (reference sequence). The V segment lost 4 bases and the J segment 1 base; nucleotides outside the gene matches: 7. CDR3 length: 16 amino acids. The CDR3 sequence is CASSSKTGVRTDTQYF. In DNA form, the CDR3 reads TGTGCCAGCAGCTCCAAGACAGGGGTCCGCACAGATACGCAGTATTTT.

The chain has TRBV4-2 and TRBJ2-3; 10 nucleotides line up with TRBD1. V lost 4 bases to trimming and J lost 4 bases; unmatched junction nucleotides: 14. Germline-derived CDR1 and CDR2 are LGHNA and YNFKEQ. This CDR3 comprises 18 residues. The CDR3 nucleotides read TGTGCCAGCAGCCCCGTGGAAAGGGACAGGGGTTCTGCAGATACGCAGTATTTT. The encoded protein is CASSPVERDRGSADTQYF.

The chain carries TRBV4-1 and TRBJ1-1, with D unresolved. There are 14 residues in the CDR3. CDR1 is MGHRA, CDR2 YSYEKL, per germline. V gave up 4 bases and J gave up 5 bases, with 14 bases separating them. The CDR3 nucleotides read TGCGCCAGCAGCCCCAACCCGGAGGAGACTGAAGCTTTCTTT. Protein: CASSPNPEETEAFF.

The chain has TRBV24-1 and TRBJ2-7; 9 nucleotides agree with TRBD1. Germline V gene lookup returns CDR1 KGHDR and CDR2 SFDVKD. The V and J ends lost 8 bases and 3 bases, in that order; junction bases with no gene match: 13. This CDR3 has 16 amino acids. The chain's CDR3 is CATTYKPRDRDYEQYF. CDR3 sequence (DNA): TGTGCCACCACCTACAAACCCCGGGACAGGGACTACGAGCAGTACTTC.

The gene calls are TRBV3-1 (or the pseudogene TRBV3-2) and TRBJ2-7, with TRBD1 as a possible D gene (6 bases). CDR3 length: 14 amino acids. Germline-derived CDR1 and CDR2 are LGHDT and YNNKEL (reference sequence). Trimming stripped 3 bases from V and 2 bases from J, with 11 bases between. CDR3 nucleotide sequence: TGTGCCAGCAGCCAGGTACAGGGCCCCTACGAGCAGTACTTC. Its translation is CASSQVQGPYEQYF.

The rearrangement links TRBV7-2 to TRBJ1-1, with 8 bases aligning to TRBD1. The CDR3 is 13 residues long. J gave up 8 bases and V 2 bases, and 4 bases lay outside the gene matches. Per germline, CDR1 SGHTA and CDR2 FQGNSA. This CDR3 is CASSLKGQAEAFF. In DNA, the CDR3 is TGTGCCAGCAGCTTAAAGGGACAGGCCGAAGCTTTCTTT.

The V gene is TRBV4-1, the J gene TRBJ2-1; 9 positions match TRBD1. This CDR3 is 16 amino acids long. From germline, CDR1 is MGHRA and CDR2 YSYEKL. V was clipped by 3 bases and J by 9 bases; unmatched bases: 12. CDR3 protein: CASSQEGTGGFGEQFF. In DNA, the CDR3 is TGCGCCAGCAGCCAGGAGGGTACAGGGGGCTTTGGTGAGCAGTTCTTC.